This T cell receptor (beta chain) came from a study of PD-1 blockade in classical Hodgkin lymphoma. Trimming left V 3 bases short and J 15 bases short, with 16 bases between. CDR3 size: 12 residues. Per germline, CDR1 SGDLS and CDR2 YYNGEE. Profiling relied on immunoSEQ multiplex PCR, and the TCRdb table lists in-frame clones only, not all of them. There are 45,000 to 65,000 clones in the sample; approximately 70% occur only once, and over 13% lies in the top ten. Autologous stem cell transplantation was followed by relapse in every patient, and brentuximab vedotin exposure varied. This clonotype originated in a human donor with classical Hodgkin lymphoma. Sample: peripheral blood mononuclear cells (PBMCs), taken before the second cycle of nivolumab. The V gene is TRBV9, the J gene TRBJ2-1, with D tentatively TRBD1 or TRBD2 (7 bases each). The CDR3 DNA follows: TGTGCCAGCAGCGCCTCCCAGGGGGGGTCGTTCTTC. Amino acid sequence: CASSASQGGSFF.